Presented here are 19 T cell receptor beta chains from one specimen sequenced in a study of blood T cells in healthy people across ages. The authors ran a second PCR of roughly 6 to 12 cycles using a sample-barcoded 5' primer and a J-beta primer mix. TCRdb reprocessed the 5' RACE reads with MiXCR, giving one entry per CDR3 protein. The sample shows about 1.5 million distinct CDR3 sequences, less than 45% of them seen only once. The sequenced sample consisted of blood. The receptor source for this set is a young woman in good health.

V gene TRBV4-1 combines with J gene TRBJ2-2; D remains ambiguous. CDR1 MGHRA and CDR2 YSYEKL come from the germline V gene. The V end was cut by 1 base, the J end by 4 bases, with 7 bases between. The CDR3 sequence is 14 residues long. The CDR3 DNA reads as TGCGCCAGCAGCCAAGCATGGGGCACCGGGGAGCTGTTTTTT. This codes for CASSQAWGTGELFF.

The chain is built from TRBV12-3 or TRBV12-4 and TRBJ2-1; D uncertain. V was shortened by 3 bases and J by 1 base, with 22 bases between the two germline ends. The CDR3 is 19 residues long. In DNA form, the CDR3 reads TGTGCCAGCAGTTTTAACGCGGCAGGCTTCATGGGATCCTACAATGAGCAGTTCTTC. Its protein is CASSFNAAGFMGSYNEQFF.

The chain uses TRBV6-2 or TRBV6-3 and TRBJ2-1; D call uncertain. The CDR3 has 15 residues. The ends were cut back, 10 bases at V and 4 bases at J, with 20 bases in the middle. Germline loops: CDR1 MNHEY, CDR2 SVGEGT. The CDR3: CATITSTTPYNEQFF. CDR3 nucleotide sequence: TGTGCCACTATCACTTCGACCACCCCGTACAATGAGCAGTTCTTC.

This clonotype was seen just once. Possible read error: a much larger clone is one base away. This chain links TRBV12-3 or TRBV12-4 with TRBJ2-1, with unresolved D. The CDR3 spans 13 residues. V shed 9 bases and J shed 3 bases, with 12 bases lying between them. CDR3 nucleotides: TGTGCCAGAGGAGCTACCGGCTACAATGAGCAGTTCTTC. It translates to CARGATGYNEQFF.

This chain joins TRBV4-1 and TRBJ2-1; possibly TRBD1 for D (6 bases). Per germline, CDR1 MGHRA and CDR2 YSYEKL. The CDR3 is 13 residues long. Trimming stripped 2 bases from V and 9 bases from J, with 11 bases between. CDR3: CASSQNRVGEQFF. The CDR3 DNA follows: TGCGCCAGCAGCCAAAACAGGGTAGGTGAGCAGTTCTTC.

The chain links TRBV12-3 or TRBV12-4 to TRBJ2-1; 7 nucleotides line up with TRBD1. The CDR3 is 17 amino acids. V lost 4 bases and J lost 0; bases outside the gene matches: 9. CDR3 DNA: TGTGCCAGCAGTTCCCGCCGACAGGGAAGCTCCTACAATGAGCAGTTCTTC. Translating gives CASSSRRQGSSYNEQFF.

The chain joins TRBV6-5 to TRBJ2-7; 13 nucleotides align to TRBD2. V was pared by 2 bases and J by 3 bases, with 10 bases of the junction left unmatched. Germline loops: CDR1 MNHEY, CDR2 SVGAGI. CDR3 size: 18 residues. The chain's CDR3 is CASSYISPLAGGHYEQYF. In nucleotides, the CDR3 is TGTGCCAGCAGTTACATTTCCCCACTAGCGGGGGGGCACTACGAGCAGTACTTC.

This clonotype was recorded a few times. This sequence joins TRBV29-1 and TRBJ2-3; D unresolved. The CDR3 spans 12 residues. The V and J ends lost 0 bases and 0 bases respectively, with 1 base between them. Per the germline V gene, CDR1 is SQVTM and CDR2 is ANQGSEA. Here the CDR3 reads CSVEDSTDTQYF. The CDR3 bases are TGCAGCGTTGAAGACAGCACAGATACGCAGTATTTT.

V gene TRBV27 combines with J gene TRBJ2-7, with TRBD1 matching 9 bases. J gave up 1 base and V 4 bases, and 8 bases lay outside the gene matches. CDR3 length equals 16 residues. Germline V CDR1 and CDR2: MNHEY, SMNVEV (reference sequence). CDR3 DNA: TGTGCCAGCAGTTCCATGGCCGGGACAGGGTCCTACGAGCAGTACTTC. This codes for CASSSMAGTGSYEQYF.

Only a few counts were recorded for this clonotype. The V call is TRBV4-1, the J call TRBJ2-3; 9 bases align to TRBD1. This CDR3 has 16 amino acids. V was pared by 1 base and J by 3 bases, with 5 bases of the junction left unmatched. Germline CDR1 reads MGHRA; CDR2 reads YSYEKL. Written as DNA, the CDR3 is TGCGCCAGCAGCCAAGCCGACAGGGGGTTTACAGATACGCAGTATTTT. Its protein is CASSQADRGFTDTQYF.

The chain has TRBV2 and TRBJ2-5; D might be TRBD1 (5 bases). The J call may be mistaken, given a closer DNA end match to TRBJ2-7. CDR3 size: 15 residues. The V gene's germline CDR1 is SNHLY and CDR2 FYNNEI. CDR3 amino acids: CASSEIGRDSYEQYF. The CDR3 DNA reads as TGTGCCAGCAGTGAAATTGGCAGGGACTCCTACGAGCAGTACTTC.

The rearrangement uses TRBV20-1 and TRBJ1-5; D gene uncertain. The V end lost 3 bases, the J end lost 1 base, and 4 bases lay between the germline ends. Germline V gene data show CDR1 as DFQATT and CDR2 as SNEGSKA (reference sequence). This CDR3 has 12 amino acids. The CDR3 bases are TGCAGTGCTAGTTGGAGCAATCAGCCCCAGCATTTT. Its protein product is CSASWSNQPQHF.

The chain combines TRBV20-1 with TRBJ2-1; the match to TRBD1 covers 7 bases. The DNA end is a closer match to TRBJ2-7, so the J assignment may be wrong. The CDR3 runs to 16 residues. Germline lookup yields CDR1 DFQATT and CDR2 SNEGSKA (reference sequence). CDR3 nucleotides: TGCAGTGCCCCTCCTAAGACAGGGAGCTCCTACAATGAGCAGTACTTC. Amino acid sequence: CSAPPKTGSSYNEQYF.

This clonotype was picked up a small number of times. This sequence joins TRBV20-1 and TRBJ2-3, with D perhaps matching TRBD2 (6 bases). The CDR3 extends over 15 amino acids. The germline gives CDR1 DFQATT, CDR2 SNEGSKA (reference sequence). Trimming removed 0 bases from V and 6 bases from J, with 16 bases in between. This CDR3 reads CSARDSFRGTDTQYF. The DNA of the CDR3 is TGCAGTGCTAGAGACTCTTTTCGGGGGACGGATACGCAGTATTTT.

The rearrangement joins TRBV29-1 to TRBJ1-1, with 9 bases identical to TRBD1. Germline CDR1 reads SQVTM; CDR2 reads ANQGSEA. There are 10 residues in the CDR3. J gave up 10 bases and V 6 bases, and 3 bases lay outside the gene matches. CDR3 bases: TGCAGCGTGGGACAGGGATCAGCTTTCTTT. Its translation is CSVGQGSAFF.

This clonotype occurred once. A junction boundary mismatches the germline segment, possibly from a read error. The rearrangement links TRBV27 to TRBJ2-2, with D unclear. This CDR3 is built from 13 residues. CDR1 MNHEY and CDR2 SMNVEV come from the germline V gene (reference sequence). The chain's CDR3 is CANSLTLTGELFF. As DNA, the CDR3 is TGTGCCAACAGTTTAACCCTTACCGGGGAGCTGTTTTTT.

This chain links TRBV11-2 with TRBJ2-1; D unclear. Between the trimmed V and J ends, which lost 4 bases and 2 bases, there was a span of 15 bases. Germline-derived CDR1 and CDR2 are SGHAT and FQNNGV. The CDR3 contains 16 residues. CDR3 amino acids: CASSSTRLSPYNEQFF. In DNA form, the CDR3 reads TGTGCCAGCAGCTCCACGCGGTTAAGCCCCTACAATGAGCAGTTCTTC.

This chain links TRBV20-1 with TRBJ2-2; D is possibly TRBD2 (5 bases). This CDR3 is 15 amino acids long. Germline CDR1 reads DFQATT; CDR2 reads SNEGSKA (reference sequence). Trimming shortened V by 0 bases and J by 7 bases, and 15 bases separated the two germline ends. CDR3 amino acids: CSARDGRRANGELFF. The CDR3 DNA sequence: TGCAGTGCTAGAGATGGGAGAAGGGCGAACGGGGAGCTGTTTTTT.

The chain carries TRBV20-1 and TRBJ1-1, with a possible D match to TRBD1 (6 bases). Looked up from germline, CDR1 is DFQATT and CDR2 is SNEGSKA (reference sequence). Trimming removed 2 bases from V and 6 bases from J, with 13 bases in between. The length of the CDR3 is 13 residues. CDR3 bases: TGCAGTGCTAGATTCAGGGGTGACGCTGAAGCTTTCTTT. Its protein is CSARFRGDAEAFF.